A selection of T cell receptor beta chains follows, all from one sample in a study of Graves' ophthalmopathy and Graves' hyperthyroidism. TCRdb fed the multiplex PCR reads into MiXCR, producing one record per CDR3 protein. The repertoire has 220,000 or so distinct CDR3 sequences, roughly 21% of them found once; the top ten carry 43%. The sequencing sample was made of peripheral blood. Every receptor here comes from a woman between 50 and 59 years old with Graves' ophthalmopathy. CDR3s include the opening cysteine and the closing phenylalanine or tryptophan. The D gene is left open where the match is weak. Only part of the rows carry a size: once, few, many, or a class if the clone is expanded.

D gene	clone size	V gene	J gene	CDR3 DNA	CDR3 protein
-	many	TRBV18	TRBJ2-7	TGTGCCAGCTCTACCACCCAACAGGCCTACGAGCAGTACTTC	CASSTTQQAYEQYF
-	many	TRBV19	TRBJ1-2	TGTGCCAGTAGTGGAAGGGAGTATGGCTACACCTTC	CASSGREYGYTF
-	many	TRBV30	TRBJ2-7	TGTGCCTGGAGTAGCTCCTACGAGCAGTACTTC	CAWSSSYEQYF
-	many	TRBV12-3/TRBV12-4	TRBJ2-2	TGTGCCAGCAGTTCGGTCCGATCCGGGGAGCTGTTTTTT	CASSSVRSGELFF
TRBD1	many	TRBV7-2	TRBJ1-2	TGTGCCAGCAGCCAAACAGGGGCCTATGGCTACACCTTC	CASSQTGAYGYTF
-	many	TRBV6-4	TRBJ2-2	TGTGCCAGCAGTGACTCCCCCGGGATGAACACCGGGGAGCTGTTTTTT	CASSDSPGMNTGELFF
-	many	TRBV28	TRBJ2-2	TGTGCCAGCAGCCCCCTTCCAGCCGGCACCGGGGAGCTGTTTTTT	CASSPLPAGTGELFF
TRBD1	few	TRBV29-1	TRBJ2-5	TGCAGCGCACCCGCGAGACAGGGATCCCCAGGGACCCAGTACTTC	CSAPARQGSPGTQYF
-	-	TRBV5-8	TRBJ1-1	TGTGCCAGCCTAGACGGAAACACTGAAGCTTTCTTT	CASLDGNTEAFF
TRBD1	-	TRBV5-1	TRBJ1-2	TGCGCCAGCAGCTCCGGACAGGGGGGATACGGCTACACCTTC	CASSSGQGGYGYTF
-	many	TRBV12-3/TRBV12-4	TRBJ1-2	TGTGCCAGCAGTACCCCCTTACGGGAGCTAATATATGGCTACACCTTC	CASSTPLRELIYGYTF
-	many	TRBV20-1	TRBJ1-2	TGCAGTGCTAGAGGTCAGGCGAACTATGGCTACACCTTC	CSARGQANYGYTF
-	many	TRBV11-2	TRBJ2-7	TGTGCCAGCAGCTCCCAGGCGTCCCTTTTGTATGAGCAGTACTTC	CASSSQASLLYEQYF
-	few	TRBV3-1	TRBJ2-5	TGTGCCAGCAGCCAAGACCCTCGACAATCGTACCAAGAGACCCAGTACTTC	CASSQDPRQSYQETQYF
-	many	TRBV7-8	TRBJ1-3	TGTGCCAGCAGCTCCACAGGGAGAAACACCATATATTTT	CASSSTGRNTIYF
-	many	TRBV7-8	TRBJ2-7	TGTGCCAGCAGCTTAGGGACAACAGACTACGAGCAGTACTTC	CASSLGTTDYEQYF
-	many	TRBV20-1	TRBJ1-5	TGCAGTGCTAGAGAACGGGGGTATAGCAATCAGCCCCAGCATTTT	CSARERGYSNQPQHF
-	many	TRBV28	TRBJ2-7	TGTGCCAGCAGTTTCGATCAGGCCTCCTACGAGCAGTACTTC	CASSFDQASYEQYF
TRBD2	many	TRBV6-1	TRBJ2-4	TGTGCCAGCAGAAGGCTAGCGGGAGAGACCGATCGGCAAAACATTCAGTACTTC	CASRRLAGETDRQNIQYF
TRBD2	many	TRBV11-2	TRBJ2-7	TGTGCCAGCAGCTTGTGGCGGGAGCACTACGAGCAGTACTTC	CASSLWREHYEQYF
TRBD1	many	TRBV9	TRBJ1-5	TGTGCCAGCAGCGTAGGACAGGGGGCCAATCAGCCCCAGCATTTT	CASSVGQGANQPQHF
-	many	TRBV25-1	TRBJ2-7	TGTGCCAGCAGTGAGGGGTATGTCTACGAGCAGTACTTC	CASSEGYVYEQYF
TRBD1	few	TRBV4-1	TRBJ2-5	TGCGCCAGCAGCCACACCCCGGGACAGGGGCGGGAGACCCAGTACTTC	CASSHTPGQGRETQYF
TRBD1	many	TRBV7-9	TRBJ2-1	TGTGCCAGCAGCTTATCGACAGGGGGGTACAATGAGCAGTTCTTC	CASSLSTGGYNEQFF
TRBD2	many	TRBV27	TRBJ2-7	TGTGCCAGCAGTTGGACTAGCGGGAGTTTTTTTGGCGAGCAGTACTTC	CASSWTSGSFFGEQYF
-	few	TRBV5-1	TRBJ2-2	TGCGCCAGCAGCTCTTCAGGGACGAACACCGGGGAGCTGTTTTTT	CASSSSGTNTGELFF
TRBD1	many	TRBV6-5	TRBJ2-2	TGTGCCAGCAGCAGCGGGACAGGGGGGGGCACCGGGGAGCTGTTTTTT	CASSSGTGGGTGELFF
-	-	TRBV6-1	TRBJ2-1	TGTGCCAGCAGTGCGAAGGGTGGTGAGCAGTTCTTC	CASSAKGGEQFF
-	many	TRBV12-3/TRBV12-4	TRBJ1-6	TGTGCCAGCAGGAATACATGGAATTCACCCCTCCACTTT	CASRNTWNSPLHF
-	many	TRBV28	TRBJ2-2	TGTGCCAGCAGTTTAAAGGTTTGGACCGGGGAGCTGTTTTTT	CASSLKVWTGELFF
TRBD1	few	TRBV4-1	TRBJ2-5	TGCGCCAGCAGCCCAGGGACAGGGGACCCAGAGACCCAGTACTTC	CASSPGTGDPETQYF
-	-	TRBV6-1	TRBJ1-2	TGTGCCAGCAGTGACCTATCTAACTATGGCTACACCTTC	CASSDLSNYGYTF
-	few	TRBV24-1	TRBJ2-5	TGTGCCACCAGTGACCCGCCCCAAGAGACCCAGTACTTC	CATSDPPQETQYF
TRBD2	-	TRBV27	TRBJ2-5	TGTGCCAGCAGTTCGTCTAGCGGTTACCAAGAGACCCAGTACTTC	CASSSSSGYQETQYF
TRBD1	-	TRBV15	TRBJ2-7	TGTGCCACCAGCGGAGGAGGAGGGACAGGGAGGAACGAGCAGTACTTC	CATSGGGGTGRNEQYF
-	many	TRBV11-2	TRBJ1-5	TGTGCCAGCAGCTTAAGGGGGGGAGGGGCCAATCAGCCCCAGCATTTT	CASSLRGGGANQPQHF